This T cell receptor (beta chain) was recorded in a study of blood T cell repertoires in COVID-19. The overall study: COVID-19 samples from acute and convalescent phases originated in the United States, Italy and Spain. Nucleic acid was either cDNA or gDNA, and it came from T cells, B-cell-depleted T cells, or PBMCs.

V shed 5 bases, J shed 6 bases, and the junction held 5 bases outside the gene matches. The CDR3 loop spans 16 amino acids. Germline loops: CDR1 SGHTA, CDR2 FQGTGA. Methods used by the authors: It was from reference gene primer amplification that nucleated cell counts were estimated. Only in-frame clones appear in the TCRdb table, and some are missing; sequencing was by immunoSEQ multiplex PCR. That table furnishes V, J and clone size, whereas the DNA furnished D and trimming. The top ten clones hold around 4.2% of a sample with about 140,000 clones, less than 80% of them seen once. Material: peripheral blood. V gene TRBV7-3 combines with J gene TRBJ2-1; the match to TRBD2 covers 15 bases. This receptor was identified in a woman over 75 with active or convalescent COVID-19. The CDR3 DNA sequence: TGTGCCAGCAGCAGACGGGGACTAGCGGGGGGCAATGAGCAGTTCTTC. As protein: CASSRRGLAGGNEQFF. Full variable domain (remainder filled in from reference TRBV7-3 and TRBJ2-1): GAGVSQTPSNKVTEKGKYVELRCDPISGHTALYWYRQSLGQGPEFLIYFQGTGAADDSGLPNDRFFAVRPEGSVSTLKIQRTERGDSAVYLCASSRRGLAGGNEQFFGPGTRLTVL.